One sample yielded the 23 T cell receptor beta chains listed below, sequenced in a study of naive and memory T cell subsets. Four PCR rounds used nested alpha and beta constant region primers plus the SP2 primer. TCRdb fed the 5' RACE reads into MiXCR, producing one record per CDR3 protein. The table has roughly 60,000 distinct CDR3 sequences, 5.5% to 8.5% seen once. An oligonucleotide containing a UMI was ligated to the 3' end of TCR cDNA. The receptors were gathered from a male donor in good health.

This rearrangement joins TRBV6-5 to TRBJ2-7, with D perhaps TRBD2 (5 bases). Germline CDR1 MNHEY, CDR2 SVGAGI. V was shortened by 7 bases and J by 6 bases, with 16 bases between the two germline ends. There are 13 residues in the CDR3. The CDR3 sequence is CASTQDPAGEQYF. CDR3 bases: TGTGCCAGCACCCAAGATCCGGCGGGCGAGCAGTACTTC.

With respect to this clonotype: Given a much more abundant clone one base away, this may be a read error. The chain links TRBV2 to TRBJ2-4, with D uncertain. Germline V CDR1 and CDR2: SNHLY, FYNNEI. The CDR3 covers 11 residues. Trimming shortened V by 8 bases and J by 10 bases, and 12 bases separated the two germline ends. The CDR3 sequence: CASAFMEIQYF. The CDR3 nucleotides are TGTGCCAGCGCATTTATGGAAATTCAGTACTTC. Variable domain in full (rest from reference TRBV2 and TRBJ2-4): EPEVTQTPSHQVTQMGQEVILRCVPISNHLYFYWYRQILGQKVEFLVSFYNNEISEKSEIFDDQFSVERPDGSNFTLKIRSTKLEDSAMYFCASAFMEIQYFGAGTRLSVL.

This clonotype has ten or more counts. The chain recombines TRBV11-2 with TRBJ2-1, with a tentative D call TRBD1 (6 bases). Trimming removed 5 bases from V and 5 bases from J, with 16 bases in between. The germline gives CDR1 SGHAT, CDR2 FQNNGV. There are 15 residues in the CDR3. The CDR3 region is CASSRRAGDNNEQFF. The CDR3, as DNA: TGTGCCAGCAGCCGGAGAGCAGGGGACAACAATGAGCAGTTCTTC.

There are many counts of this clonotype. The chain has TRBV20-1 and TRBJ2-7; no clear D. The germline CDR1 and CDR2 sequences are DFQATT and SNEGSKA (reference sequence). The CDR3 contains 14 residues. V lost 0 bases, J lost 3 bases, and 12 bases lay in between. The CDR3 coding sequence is TGCAGTGCTAGAGATCCCCTCTTGGTCTACGAGCAGTACTTC. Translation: CSARDPLLVYEQYF.

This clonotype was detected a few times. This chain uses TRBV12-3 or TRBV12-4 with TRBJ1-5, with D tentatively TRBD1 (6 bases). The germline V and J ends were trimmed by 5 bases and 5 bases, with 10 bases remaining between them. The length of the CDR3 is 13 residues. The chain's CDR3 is CASSAYRDQPQHF. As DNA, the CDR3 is TGTGCCAGCAGTGCCTACAGGGATCAGCCCCAGCATTTT.

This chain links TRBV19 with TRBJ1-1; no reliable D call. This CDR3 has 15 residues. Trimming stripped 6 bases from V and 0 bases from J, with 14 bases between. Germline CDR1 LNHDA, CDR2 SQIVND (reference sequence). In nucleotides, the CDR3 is TGTGCCAGTAGGTCGCTGTTAACAATGAACACTGAAGCTTTCTTT. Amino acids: CASRSLLTMNTEAFF. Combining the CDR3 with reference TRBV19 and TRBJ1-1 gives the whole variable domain DGGITQSPKYLFRKEGQNVTLSCEQNLNHDAMYWYRQDPGQGLRLIYYSQIVNDFQKGDIAEGYSVSREKKESFPLTVTSAQKNPTAFYLCASRSLLTMNTEAFFGQGTRLTVV.

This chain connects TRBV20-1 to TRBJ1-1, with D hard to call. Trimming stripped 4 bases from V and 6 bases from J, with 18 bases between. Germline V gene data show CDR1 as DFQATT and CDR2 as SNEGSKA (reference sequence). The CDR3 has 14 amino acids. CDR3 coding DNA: TGCAGTGCTACCCCTCAGTCATCCACGGCTGAAGCTTTCTTT. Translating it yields CSATPQSSTAEAFF.

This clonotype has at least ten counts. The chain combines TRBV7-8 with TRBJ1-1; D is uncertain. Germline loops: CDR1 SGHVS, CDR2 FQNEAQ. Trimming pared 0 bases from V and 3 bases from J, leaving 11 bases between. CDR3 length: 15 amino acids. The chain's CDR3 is CASSLAAGEYTEAFF. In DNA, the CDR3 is TGTGCCAGCAGCTTAGCAGCTGGGGAGTACACTGAAGCTTTCTTT. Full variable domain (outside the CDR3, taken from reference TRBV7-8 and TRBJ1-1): GAGVSQSPRYKVAKRGQDVALRCDPISGHVSLFWYQQALGQGPEFLTYFQNEAQLDKSGLPSDRFFAERPEGSVSTLKIQRTQQEDSAVYLCASSLAAGEYTEAFFGQGTRLTVV.

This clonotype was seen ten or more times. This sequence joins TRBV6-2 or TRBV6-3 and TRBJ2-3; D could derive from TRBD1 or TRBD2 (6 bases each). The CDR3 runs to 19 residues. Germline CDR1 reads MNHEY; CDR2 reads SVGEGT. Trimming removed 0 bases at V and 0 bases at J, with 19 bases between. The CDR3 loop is CASSYSKGGPTSSTDTQYF. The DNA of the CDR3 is TGTGCCAGCAGTTACTCGAAAGGGGGGCCCACTTCTAGCACAGATACGCAGTATTTT.

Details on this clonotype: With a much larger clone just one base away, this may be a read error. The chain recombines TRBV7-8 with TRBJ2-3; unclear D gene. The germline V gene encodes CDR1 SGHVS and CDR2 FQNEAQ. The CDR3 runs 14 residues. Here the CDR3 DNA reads TGTACCAGCAGCCCTTCGTGGGCCACAGATACGCAGTATTTT. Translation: CTSSPSWATDTQYF.

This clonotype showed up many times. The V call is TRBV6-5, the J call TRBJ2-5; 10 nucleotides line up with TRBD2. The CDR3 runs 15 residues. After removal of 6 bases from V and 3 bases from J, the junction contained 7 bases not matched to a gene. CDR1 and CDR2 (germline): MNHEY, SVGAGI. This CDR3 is CASSPLGLAEETQYF. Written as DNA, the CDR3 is TGTGCCAGCAGCCCTTTAGGACTAGCGGAAGAGACCCAGTACTTC.

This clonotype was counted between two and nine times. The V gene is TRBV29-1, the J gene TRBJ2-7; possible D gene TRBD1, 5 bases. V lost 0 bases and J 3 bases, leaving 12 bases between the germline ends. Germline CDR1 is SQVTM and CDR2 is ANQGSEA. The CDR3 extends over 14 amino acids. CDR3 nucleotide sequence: TGCAGCGTTGAAGACCCAGGGCCGAACTACGAGCAGTACTTC. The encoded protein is CSVEDPGPNYEQYF.

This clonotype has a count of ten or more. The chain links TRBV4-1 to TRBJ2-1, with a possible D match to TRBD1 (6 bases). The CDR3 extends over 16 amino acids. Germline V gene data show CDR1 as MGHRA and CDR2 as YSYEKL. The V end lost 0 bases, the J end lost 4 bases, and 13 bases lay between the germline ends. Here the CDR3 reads CASSQDRTDPYNEQFF. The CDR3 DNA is TGCGCCAGCAGCCAAGACCGGACAGATCCATACAATGAGCAGTTCTTC.

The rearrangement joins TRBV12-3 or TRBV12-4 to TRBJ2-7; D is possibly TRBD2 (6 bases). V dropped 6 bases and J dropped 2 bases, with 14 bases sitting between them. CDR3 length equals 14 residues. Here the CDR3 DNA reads TGTGCCAGCAGCCTGGGCTGGGGGGCCTACGAGCAGTACTTC. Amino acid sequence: CASSLGWGAYEQYF.

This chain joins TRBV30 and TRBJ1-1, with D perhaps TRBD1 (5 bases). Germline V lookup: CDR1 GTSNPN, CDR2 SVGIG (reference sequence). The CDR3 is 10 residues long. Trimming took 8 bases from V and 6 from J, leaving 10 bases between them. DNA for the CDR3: TGTGCCGGCGGGGGTCCTGAAGCTTTCTTT. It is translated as CAGGGPEAFF.

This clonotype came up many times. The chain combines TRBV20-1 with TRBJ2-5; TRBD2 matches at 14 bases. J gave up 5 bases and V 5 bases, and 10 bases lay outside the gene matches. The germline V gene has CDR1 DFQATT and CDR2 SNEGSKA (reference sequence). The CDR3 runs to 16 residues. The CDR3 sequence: CSASPGTSGSLETQYF. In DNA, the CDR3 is TGCAGTGCTTCTCCCGGGACTAGCGGGAGCCTGGAGACCCAGTACTTC.

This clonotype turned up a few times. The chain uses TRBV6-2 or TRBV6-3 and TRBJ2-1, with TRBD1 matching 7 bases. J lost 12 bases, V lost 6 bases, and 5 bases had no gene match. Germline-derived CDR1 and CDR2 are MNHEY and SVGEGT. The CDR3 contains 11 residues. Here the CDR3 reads CASRTTGMQFF. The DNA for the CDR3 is TGTGCCAGCAGGACGACAGGGATGCAGTTCTTC.

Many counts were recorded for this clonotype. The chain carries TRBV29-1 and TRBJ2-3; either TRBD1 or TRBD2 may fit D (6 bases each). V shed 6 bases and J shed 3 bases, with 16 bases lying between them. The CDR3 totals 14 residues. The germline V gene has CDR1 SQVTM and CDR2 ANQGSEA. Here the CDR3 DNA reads TGCAGCGTATGGGGGGCGACGGGGACAGATACGCAGTATTTT. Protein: CSVWGATGTDTQYF.

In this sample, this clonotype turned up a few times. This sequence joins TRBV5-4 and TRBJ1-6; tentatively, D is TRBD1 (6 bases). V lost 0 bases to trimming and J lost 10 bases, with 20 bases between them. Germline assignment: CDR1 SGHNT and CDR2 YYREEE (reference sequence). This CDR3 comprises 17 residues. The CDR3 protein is CASSLDAGAPRPSPLHF. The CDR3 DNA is TGTGCCAGCAGCTTGGATGCGGGGGCCCCCCGGCCATCACCCCTCCACTTT.

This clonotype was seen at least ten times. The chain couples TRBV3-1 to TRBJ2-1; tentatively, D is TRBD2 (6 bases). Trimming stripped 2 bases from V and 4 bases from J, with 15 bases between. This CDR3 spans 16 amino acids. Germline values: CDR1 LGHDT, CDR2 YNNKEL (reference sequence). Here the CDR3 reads CASSQLGREFYNEQFF. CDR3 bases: TGTGCCAGCAGCCAACTGGGTCGGGAGTTTTACAATGAGCAGTTCTTC.

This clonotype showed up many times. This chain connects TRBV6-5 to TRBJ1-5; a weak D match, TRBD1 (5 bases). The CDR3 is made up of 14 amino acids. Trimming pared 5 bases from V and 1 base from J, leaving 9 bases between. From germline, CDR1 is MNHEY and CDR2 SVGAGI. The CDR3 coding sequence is TGTGCCAGCAGTCGGACATTAAGCAATCAGCCCCAGCATTTT. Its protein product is CASSRTLSNQPQHF.

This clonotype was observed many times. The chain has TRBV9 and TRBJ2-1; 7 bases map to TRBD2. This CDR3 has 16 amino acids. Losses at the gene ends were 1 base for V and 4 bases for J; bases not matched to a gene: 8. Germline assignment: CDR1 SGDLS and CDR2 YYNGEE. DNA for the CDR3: TGTGCCAGCAGCGTACTTTCGGCGGGAGCTTACAATGAGCAGTTCTTC. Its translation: CASSVLSAGAYNEQFF.

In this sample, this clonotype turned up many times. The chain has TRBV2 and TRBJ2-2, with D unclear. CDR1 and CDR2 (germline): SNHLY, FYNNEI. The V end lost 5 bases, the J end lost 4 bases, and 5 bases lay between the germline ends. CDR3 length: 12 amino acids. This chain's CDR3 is CASSPFTGELFF. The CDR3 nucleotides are TGTGCCAGCAGTCCATTCACCGGGGAGCTGTTTTTT.